This T cell receptor (beta chain) is from a study of shared T cell receptors in the human thymus (dated by TCRdb to 2020 to 2023). For the wider study: The study investigated the way shared, self-reactive T-cell receptor alpha chains are produced in the human thymus.

The library was obtained by the immunoSEQ multiplex PCR assay. TCRdb took this table from immuneACCESS and kept in-frame rearrangements with V and J called. Such tables lack part of the clones; where checked against another copy, unresolved V genes explain under half of the gap, and the rest is unexplained. This sample holds 700,000 or so clones; 70% to 90% were observed only once. About 0.011% of the sample is in the top ten clones. In regard to this clone: The antigen it recognizes is unknown. No base-level quality is on record; no much larger clone is a single base apart.

The sample was also reused in another study, on human thymus T cells. As described in the second report: Immunologically healthy infants undergoing open corrective cardiac surgery for congenital heart defects in Finland were used as donors. The thymus tissue came from surgical resects taken out during corrective cardiac surgery. Usage of V and J gene segments appeared to be biased in both the thymic and the peripheral blood repertoires. The related research reported highly overlapping thymic TCR repertoires among unrelated individuals. The study described the TCR alpha and beta repertoires in roughly 8 infant thymus samples and a handful of matching peripheral blood samples. Donor ages ranged from about 6 to 250 days, and the cohort comprised about six male and a couple of female infants. Thymocytes were released mechanically from tissue and stored at -70 °C as pellets of 10-30 million cells. Genomic DNA was extracted from frozen cell pellets with a QIAsymphony instrument. Using the immunoSEQ multiplex PCR assay, the TCRB and TCRAD loci were amplified from a standardized quantity of quality-controlled genomic DNA. The V(D)J region was spanned by amplicons of a length sufficient to cover the CDR3 and to identify V and J genes. Through the commercial immunoSEQ service, the amplicons were sequenced on an Illumina platform. Primer bias and sequencing errors were corrected as previously described, and TCRAD and TCRB definitions were based on the IMGT database. The repertoires were analysed using immunoSEQ Analyzer 3.0 and VDJTools for basic statistics, V/J segment usage, diversity estimates, rarefaction and pairwise overlap. Diversity was estimated with Chao1, ChaoE, Efron-Thisted, Shannon and inverse Simpson indices, and also on datasets down-sampled to the smallest sample. For repertoire overlap, CDR3 nucleotide sequence, V gene and J gene had to match strictly, and clustering was done by Jaccard-based multidimensional scaling. Thymus samples yielded on average roughly 840,000 unique TCRB clonotypes, compared with some 83,000 from blood samples.

The sequenced material came from thymocytes. This TCR derives from a girl in the first two years of life with a congenital heart defect. Donor details come from another sample of the same person, matched by shared clones.

The DNA reads TGTGCCAGCAGCCCTACAGGGACTAGCGGGGGGATAACCTACAATGAGCAGTTCTTC. Protein translation: CASSPTGTSGGITYNEQFF. The chain joins TRBV14 to TRBJ2-1; 15 of the junction bases match TRBD2. Reading from cysteine to phenylalanine, the CDR3 counts 19 amino acids. The only DNA kept is the CDR3, 57 bases in frame from the first base. For CDR1 and CDR2, the germline V gene lists SGHDN and FVKESK. The V end gives up 4 bases and the J end 2 bases, leaving 9 bases in the junction not matched to a gene.